The 9 T cell receptor beta chains below were found in one sample sequenced in a study of blood T cell repertoires in COVID-19 (dated by TCRdb to 2018 to 2020). Library preparation was by the immunoSEQ multiplex PCR assay. This immuneACCESS table, as held by TCRdb, lists in-frame sequences with V and J called but not all clones. Of the missing ones, under half trace to an unresolved V gene in checked studies; the others have no known cause. The sample table holds fewer than 250,000 clones, of which around 85% were seen once. Clones ranked in the top ten supply roughly 3% of the sample. Material for sequencing was PBMCs or T cells enriched from blood (not recorded which). These receptors were collected from a woman in her thirties who had recovered from COVID-19.

The chain combines TRBV11-2 with TRBJ1-2, with a possible D match to TRBD1 (6 bases). Germline-derived CDR1 and CDR2 are SGHAT and FQNNGV. The V gene lost 5 bases and the J gene lost 4 bases, with 17 bases spanning the gap. This CDR3 has 15 residues. For the CDR3, the DNA is TGTGCCAGCAGCATCCGTAGAGGGGGACCCTATGGCTACACCTTC. It specifies CASSIRRGGPYGYTF.

The chain employs TRBV6-5 and TRBJ2-7, with 8 bases that match TRBD1. CDR1 and CDR2 from the germline V gene are MNHEY and SVGAGI. V dropped 8 bases and J dropped 6; count of bases not matched to a gene: 12. The CDR3 runs to 14 residues. CDR3 bases: TGTGCCAGCCTACCCCGGACAGGGTACGCCGAGCAGTACTTC. This encodes CASLPRTGYAEQYF.

This sequence joins TRBV7-9 and TRBJ2-7; D gene ambiguous. CDR1 is SEHNR and CDR2 is FQNEAQ in the germline V gene (reference sequence). Deletions cut 1 base from V and 4 bases from J, with 5 bases between. The CDR3 sequence is 12 residues long. CDR3 DNA sequence: TGTGCCAGCAGCTTAGGCGAATACGAGCAGTACGTC. Protein sequence: CASSLGEYEQYV.

This clone was recorded only once. The chain combines TRBV7-9 with TRBJ2-5, with a possible D match to TRBD1 (5 bases). V dropped 0 bases and J dropped 3 bases, with 14 bases sitting between them. Per germline, CDR1 SEHNR and CDR2 FQNEAQ (reference sequence). The CDR3 length is 16 residues. CDR3 residues: CASSLADGATEETQYF. The DNA for the CDR3 is TGTGCCAGCAGCTTAGCGGATGGGGCTACCGAAGAGACCCAGTACTTC.

The V and J genes are TRBV27 and TRBJ2-7; D possibly corresponds to TRBD2 (6 bases). In germline, CDR1 is MNHEY, CDR2 SMNVEV (reference sequence). This CDR3 region has 18 residues. V dropped 5 bases and J dropped 3 bases, with 26 bases sitting between them. As DNA, the CDR3 is TGTGCCAGCAGTCCTCACGGGGGACGGAGTCATATCAGCTACGAGCAGTACTTC. Its translation: CASSPHGGRSHISYEQYF.

The CDR3 loop is CASSPKGDEQYF. Written as DNA, the CDR3 is TGTGCCAGCTCACCAAAGGGGGACGAGCAGTACTTC. The chain carries TRBV18 and TRBJ2-7; maybe TRBD1 (6 bases). CDR1 is KGHSH and CDR2 is LQKENI in the germline V gene. The CDR3 runs to 12 residues. Trimming shortened V by 2 bases and J by 5 bases, and 7 bases separated the two germline ends.

The V call is TRBV11-2, the J call TRBJ1-1; D perhaps matches TRBD1 (6 bases). This CDR3 is built from 15 residues. Germline CDR1 and CDR2: SGHAT and FQNNGV. V was pared by 1 base and J by 1 base, with 10 bases between. CDR3: CASSLGPGANTEAFF. The CDR3 bases are TGTGCCAGCAGCTTAGGTCCAGGGGCGAACACTGAAGCTTTCTTT. Variable domain in full (rest from reference TRBV11-2 and TRBJ1-1): EAGVAQSPRYKIIEKRQSVAFWCNPISGHATLYWYQQILGQGPKLLIQFQNNGVVDDSQLPKDRFSAERLKGVDSTLKIQPAKLEDSAVYLCASSLGPGANTEAFFGQGTRLTVV.

V is TRBV27 and J is TRBJ1-5, with D perhaps TRBD1 (6 bases). This CDR3 is built from 17 residues. The V and J ends lost 8 bases and 0 bases respectively, with 20 bases between them. In germline, CDR1 is MNHEY, CDR2 SMNVEV (reference sequence). In DNA, the CDR3 is TGTGCCAGCCTACCGACAGGTAGCGGGGCTAGCAATCAGCCCCAGCATTTT. Its protein product is CASLPTGSGASNQPQHF.

The V gene is TRBV18, the J gene TRBJ2-1, with 7 bases fitting TRBD1. The trim removed 5 bases at V and 7 bases at J, leaving 5 bases unmatched. This CDR3 region has 13 residues. Per germline, CDR1 KGHSH and CDR2 LQKENI. The CDR3 sequence is CASSRTGVNEQFF. CDR3 DNA: TGTGCCAGCTCAAGGACAGGAGTAAATGAGCAGTTCTTC.